This T cell receptor beta chain was sequenced for a study of T-cell reconstitution after alpha-beta-depleted transplantation in children. Unique molecular identifiers featured in how the TCRbeta library was prepared. TCRdb reprocessed the PCR reads via MiXCR and lists one record per CDR3 protein. Of 300,000 to 400,000 distinct CDR3 sequences listed, around 16% were seen once; the top ten hold roughly 40%. With 5 bases removed from V and 9 bases from J, the gap between germline ends came to 8 bases. The CDR3 runs to 12 residues. Germline V gene sequence: CDR1 LGHNA, CDR2 YSLEER. The origin of this receptor is a male patient between 2 and 15 years old who had a stem cell transplant for acute lymphoblastic leukemia, so the T cells may come from the graft donor. Here the sequenced sample was PBMCs, mostly from graft donor cells, taken 360 days after TCRalphabeta/CD19-depleted stem cell transplant. The chain combines TRBV4-3 with TRBJ1-6; D unresolved. For the CDR3, the DNA is TGCGCCAGCAGCGACGGCGGTTCACCCCTCCACTTT. Its translation: CASSDGGSPLHF.